The 30 T cell receptor beta chains below come from one sample, sequenced in a study of cytomegalovirus exposure and HLA in healthy donors. The PCR employed 60 Vbeta primers together with 13 Jbeta primers. The protocol was immunoSEQ multiplex PCR, while the TCRdb copy is restricted to in-frame clones and leaves out a portion. Its clone listing holds about 160,000 clones. The sequencing input was PBMCs. These receptors were collected from a woman aged 55-70 years in good health and CMV-seronegative.

V usage is TRBV10-3 and J usage is TRBJ2-7; 11 bases are shared with TRBD2. Germline values: CDR1 ENHRY, CDR2 SYGVKD. V lost 2 bases and J lost 2; bases outside the gene matches: 8. CDR3 size: 17 residues. The CDR3 DNA is TGTGCCATCAGTGAGCCGTCCGGGACTAGCGGACCCTACGAGCAGTACTTC. Protein: CAISEPSGTSGPYEQYF.

J is TRBJ1-2 and V is TRBV18; D is possibly TRBD1 (6 bases). The CDR3 length is 15 residues. V lost 3 bases and J lost 3, with 14 bases in between. Germline V gene data show CDR1 as KGHSH and CDR2 as LQKENI. CDR3 residues: CASSPSQGRDYGYTF. The CDR3 DNA follows: TGTGCCAGCTCACCCAGCCAGGGGAGGGACTATGGCTACACCTTC. Looking up the rest from reference TRBV18 and TRBJ1-2 gives the full variable domain: NAGVMQNPRHLVRRRGQEARLRCSPMKGHSHVYWYRQLPEEGLKFMVYLQKENIIDESGMPKERFSAEFPKEGPSILRIQQVVRGDSAAYFCASSPSQGRDYGYTFGSGTRLTVV.

The J gene is TRBJ2-7, the V gene TRBV10-3, with a tentative D call TRBD2 (5 bases). V shed 0 bases and J shed 9 bases, with 6 bases lying between them. Germline assignment: CDR1 ENHRY and CDR2 SYGVKD. The CDR3 runs to 11 residues. The DNA for the CDR3 is TGTGCCATCAGTGAGTCACGGGGGCAGTACTTC. Amino acids: CAISESRGQYF.

Note on this clone: Sequence at one end of the junction differs from germline and may be a read error. This chain links TRBV2 with TRBJ1-1; D is undetermined. The CDR3 contains 11 residues. Germline V gene data show CDR1 as SNHLY and CDR2 as FYNNEI. The CDR3 sequence is CASSDNVEAFF. The CDR3 bases are TGTGCCAGCAGTGATAACGTAGAAGCCTTCTTT.

The genes are TRBV18 and TRBJ2-1; 13 bases map to TRBD2. The CDR3 has 14 residues. With V trimmed by 5 bases and J by 5 bases, 0 bases remained unmatched. Germline V gene sequence: CDR1 KGHSH, CDR2 LQKENI. CDR3 in DNA: TGTGCCAGCTCAGGACTAGCGGGAGACAATGAGCAGTTCTTC. It is translated as CASSGLAGDNEQFF.

This chain links TRBV11-2 with TRBJ1-5; D remains unclear. This CDR3 has 13 amino acids. V dropped 5 bases and J dropped 3 bases, with 8 bases sitting between them. Germline lookup yields CDR1 SGHAT and CDR2 FQNNGV. DNA of the CDR3: TGTGCCAGCAGCCAAGACTACAATCAGCCCCAGCATTTT. Protein sequence: CASSQDYNQPQHF.

J is TRBJ2-2 and V is TRBV6-5, with D maybe TRBD1 (5 bases). CDR1 is MNHEY and CDR2 is SVGAGI in the germline V gene. V was trimmed by 6 bases and J by 3 bases, leaving 5 bases between them. The CDR3 is 12 residues long. CDR3 bases: TGTGCCAGCAGAGGGGACACCGGGGAGCTGTTTTTT. This gives the protein CASRGDTGELFF.

The chain has TRBV2 and TRBJ2-3; 7 bases match TRBD2. The ends lost 8 bases at V and 0 bases at J; junction bases unmatched: 5. The CDR3 extends over 14 amino acids. Germline loops: CDR1 SNHLY, CDR2 FYNNEI. The chain's CDR3 is CASGRGGSTDTQYF. The CDR3, as DNA: TGTGCCAGCGGCCGCGGGGGAAGCACAGATACGCAGTATTTT.

The gene calls are TRBV19 and TRBJ2-5; 8 bases map to TRBD1. CDR1 and CDR2 from the germline V gene are LNHDA and SQIVND (reference sequence). V shed 5 bases and J 2 bases; nucleotides not matched to a gene: 7. This CDR3 is built from 15 residues. The CDR3 bases are TGTGCCAGTAGTCCCCAGGGGGCGACGCAAGAGACCCAGTACTTC. Protein sequence: CASSPQGATQETQYF.

The gene calls are TRBV27 and TRBJ2-1, with 8 positions matching TRBD1. Germline assignment: CDR1 MNHEY and CDR2 SMNVEV (reference sequence). V lost 5 bases and J lost 0; bases outside the gene matches: 9. CDR3 length: 17 residues. CDR3: CASSIDRGSSSYNEQFF. The CDR3 DNA is TGTGCCAGCAGTATCGACAGGGGCTCTAGCTCCTACAATGAGCAGTTCTTC.

This chain connects TRBV19 to TRBJ1-1; unclear D gene. Germline lookup yields CDR1 LNHDA and CDR2 SQIVND (reference sequence). Trimming took 0 bases from V and 2 from J, leaving 13 bases between them. The CDR3 runs to 16 residues. The CDR3 sequence is CASSIDLEHKNTEAFF. CDR3 nucleotide sequence: TGTGCCAGTAGTATAGATCTCGAACACAAAAACACTGAAGCTTTCTTT.

CDR3 in amino acids: CASSSQGQIEQYF. Written as DNA, the CDR3 is TGTGCCAGCAGCTCCCAGGGACAGATCGAGCAGTACTTC. The genes are TRBV11-1 and TRBJ2-7, with 7 nucleotides matching TRBD1. CDR3 size: 13 residues. Germline values: CDR1 SGHAT, CDR2 FQDESV (reference sequence). Trimming at V came to 4 bases and at J to 6 bases, leaving 6 bases not matched to a gene. The whole variable domain, filled in from reference TRBV11-1 and TRBJ2-7, reads EAEVAQSPRYKITEKSQAVAFWCDPISGHATLYWYRQILGQGPELLVQFQDESVVDDSQLPKDRFSAERLKGVDSTLKIQPAELGDSAMYLCASSSQGQIEQYFGPGTRLTVT.

This chain links TRBV19 with TRBJ2-1; 9 positions match TRBD1. The V gene's germline CDR1 is LNHDA and CDR2 SQIVND (reference sequence). This CDR3 has 15 residues. The J segment lost 7 bases and the V segment lost 5 bases, leaving 9 bases of the junction unmatched. CDR3 sequence (DNA): TGTGCCAGTAGTTCTGACAGGGGGAGAAGTAATGAGCAGTTCTTC. As protein: CASSSDRGRSNEQFF.

V gene TRBV28 combines with J gene TRBJ1-2; possibly TRBD1 for D (5 bases). This CDR3 has 17 amino acids. Trimming pared 6 bases from V and 2 bases from J, leaving 22 bases between. Germline V gene lookup returns CDR1 MDHEN and CDR2 SYDVKM. CDR3 bases: TGTGCCAGCAGCCCCGGGGGACTAATGAAATACAACTATGGCTACACCTTC. Residues: CASSPGGLMKYNYGYTF.

CDR3 bases: TGTGCCAGCTCACCCCTAACGCCCTATGGCTACACCTTC. Translation gives CASSPLTPYGYTF. The chain carries TRBV18 and TRBJ1-2; D is undetermined. CDR3 length: 13 amino acids. From germline, CDR1 is KGHSH and CDR2 LQKENI. Deletions cut 3 bases from V and 4 bases from J, with 9 bases between.

The rearrangement uses TRBV18 and TRBJ1-2, with 8 bases aligning to TRBD1. CDR1 is KGHSH, CDR2 LQKENI, per germline. CDR3 size: 16 residues. V was clipped by 3 bases and J by 4 bases; unmatched bases: 10. CDR3 sequence (DNA): TGTGCCAGCTCACCGGGACAGGCAGAGGAGGGCTATGGCTACACCTTC. Protein product: CASSPGQAEEGYGYTF. Together with reference TRBV18 and TRBJ1-2, the CDR3 gives the full variable domain: NAGVMQNPRHLVRRRGQEARLRCSPMKGHSHVYWYRQLPEEGLKFMVYLQKENIIDESGMPKERFSAEFPKEGPSILRIQQVVRGDSAAYFCASSPGQAEEGYGYTFGSGTRLTVV.

The chain is built from TRBV19 and TRBJ1-5; 12 bases line up with TRBD1. With 5 bases clipped from V and 6 bases from J, the junction kept 5 bases outside the gene matches. The CDR3 sequence is 15 residues long. Per the germline V gene, CDR1 is LNHDA and CDR2 is SQIVND (reference sequence). The CDR3: CASSSGTGGIQPQHF. The CDR3 DNA is TGTGCCAGTAGTTCCGGGACAGGGGGCATTCAGCCCCAGCATTTT.

The V and J genes are TRBV4-1 and TRBJ1-1; D is unresolved. Germline V CDR1 and CDR2: MGHRA, YSYEKL. V gave up 1 base and J gave up 1 base, with 10 bases separating them. This CDR3 spans 15 amino acids. Here the CDR3 DNA reads TGCGCCAGCAGCCAAGCGGGGAACTCGAACACTGAAGCTTTCTTT. Amino acids: CASSQAGNSNTEAFF.

This rearrangement joins TRBV10-1 to TRBJ2-1; 9 bases align to TRBD2. After removal of 2 bases from V and 10 bases from J, the junction contained 9 bases not matched to a gene. Germline lookup yields CDR1 WNHNN and CDR2 SYGVQD (reference sequence). This CDR3 is 15 amino acids long. CDR3 in amino acids: CASSEMAGGPLEQFF. The CDR3 region has the DNA TGCGCCAGCAGTGAGATGGCGGGAGGGCCCCTGGAGCAGTTCTTC.

The chain joins TRBV21-1 to TRBJ2-5; the table assigns TRBD1, which was not confirmed against the DNA. TRBV21-1 is described as a pseudogene. This CDR3 has 14 residues. DNA for the CDR3: TGTGCCAGCAGCAAGGACAGGGGCCAAGAGACCCAGTACTTC. This translates into CASSKDRGQETQYF.

The V call is TRBV7-3, the J call TRBJ2-5; D not resolved. With 3 bases removed from V and 7 bases from J, the gap between germline ends came to 18 bases. Germline loops: CDR1 SGHTA, CDR2 FQGTGA. CDR3 length: 15 residues. The CDR3: CASSLSITGFGTQYF. In nucleotides, the CDR3 is TGTGCCAGCAGCTTGAGCATAACCGGGTTTGGGACCCAGTACTTC.

V and J are TRBV9 and TRBJ1-3, with D perhaps matching TRBD1 (5 bases). The CDR3 consists of 14 residues. The V end lost 0 bases, the J end lost 4 bases, and 8 bases lay between the germline ends. Germline-derived CDR1 and CDR2 are SGDLS and YYNGEE. The CDR3 DNA sequence: TGTGCCAGCAGCGTAGGGGGCTGGGGAAACACCATATATTTT. Translating it yields CASSVGGWGNTIYF.

V is TRBV4-2 and J is TRBJ1-1; TRBD1 matches at 7 bases. Unmatched junction bases numbered 13, after V lost 4 bases and J lost 2 bases. CDR1 and CDR2 (germline): LGHNA, YNFKEQ. This CDR3 is built from 17 residues. CDR3 sequence reads: CASSRTSGTEVNTEAFF. The CDR3 DNA reads TGTGCCAGCAGCCGCACCTCCGGGACAGAGGTTAACACTGAAGCTTTCTTT.

The chain has TRBV6-1 and TRBJ2-7; TRBD1 matches 7 bases. The CDR3 extends over 14 amino acids. Losses at the gene ends were 7 bases for V and 0 bases for J; bases not matched to a gene: 6. CDR1 and CDR2 from the germline V gene are MNHNS and SASEGT. The CDR3 here is CASTVDRSSYEQYF. The CDR3 DNA sequence: TGTGCCAGCACAGTGGACAGGAGCTCCTACGAGCAGTACTTC.

This chain links TRBV7-3 with TRBJ2-7; D is unclear. Germline loops: CDR1 SGHTA, CDR2 FQGTGA. The CDR3 is made up of 13 amino acids. The ends were cut back, 4 bases at V and 3 bases at J, with 10 bases in the middle. The CDR3 spells CASSSGAHYEQYF. The CDR3 DNA reads as TGTGCCAGCAGCTCCGGAGCTCACTACGAGCAGTACTTC.

This chain connects TRBV5-5 to TRBJ2-7; possible D gene TRBD1, 6 bases. V lost 6 bases, J lost 3 bases, and 16 bases lay in between. The CDR3 extends over 14 amino acids. Germline V lookup: CDR1 SGHKS, CDR2 YYEKEE (reference sequence). The CDR3 loop is CASTSQRDNYEQYF. CDR3 DNA sequence: TGTGCCAGCACCTCGCAAAGGGACAACTACGAGCAGTACTTC.

This sequence joins TRBV4-1 and TRBJ2-1; D is uncertain. Germline V gene lookup returns CDR1 MGHRA and CDR2 YSYEKL. The CDR3 length is 14 residues. The V end was cut by 3 bases, the J end by 6 bases, with 12 bases between. The CDR3 reads CASSHSQFLNEQFF. The CDR3 DNA is TGCGCCAGCAGCCACTCACAGTTCCTCAATGAGCAGTTCTTC.

The V gene is TRBV7-8, the J gene TRBJ2-1; TRBD1 matches at 11 bases. The CDR3 totals 16 residues. The germline V gene has CDR1 SGHVS and CDR2 FQNEAQ. Trimming took 5 bases from V and 4 from J; bases not matched to a gene: 7. The CDR3 DNA sequence: TGTGCCAGCAGCCCCCGGGACAGGGGGAGTTACAATGAGCAGTTCTTC. Translating gives CASSPRDRGSYNEQFF.

The chain employs TRBV7-6 and TRBJ1-5, with D hard to call. Germline CDR1 SGHVS, CDR2 FNYEAQ. The CDR3 consists of 14 residues. V lost 5 bases and J 3 bases, leaving 11 bases between the germline ends. The CDR3 loop reads CASSLRLDNQPQHF. The CDR3 region has the DNA TGTGCCAGCAGCCTACGACTCGACAATCAGCCCCAGCATTTT.

This CDR3 is CAWSVWTGDQPQHF. CDR3 in DNA: TGTGCCTGGAGTGTTTGGACGGGGGATCAGCCCCAGCATTTT. The chain carries TRBV30 and TRBJ1-5, with a tentative D call TRBD1 (5 bases). Trimming removed 0 bases from V and 5 bases from J, with 11 bases in between. Per the germline V gene, CDR1 is GTSNPN and CDR2 is SVGIG (reference sequence). The CDR3 extends over 14 amino acids.